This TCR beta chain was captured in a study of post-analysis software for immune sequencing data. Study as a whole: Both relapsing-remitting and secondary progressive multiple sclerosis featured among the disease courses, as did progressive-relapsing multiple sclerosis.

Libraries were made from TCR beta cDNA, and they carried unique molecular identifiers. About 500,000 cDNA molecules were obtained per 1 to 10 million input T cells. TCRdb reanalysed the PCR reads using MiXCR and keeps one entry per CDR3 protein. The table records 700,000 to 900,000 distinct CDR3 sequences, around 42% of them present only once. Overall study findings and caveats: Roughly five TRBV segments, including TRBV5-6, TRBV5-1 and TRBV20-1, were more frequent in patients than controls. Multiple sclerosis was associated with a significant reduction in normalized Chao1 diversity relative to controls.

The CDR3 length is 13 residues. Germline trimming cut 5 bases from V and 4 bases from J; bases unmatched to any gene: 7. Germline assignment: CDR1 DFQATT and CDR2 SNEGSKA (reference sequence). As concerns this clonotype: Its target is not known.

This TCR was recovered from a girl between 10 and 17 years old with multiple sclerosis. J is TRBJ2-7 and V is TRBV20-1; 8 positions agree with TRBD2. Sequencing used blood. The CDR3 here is CSAQPGLGYEQYF. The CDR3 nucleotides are TGCAGTGCTCAACCGGGACTAGGGTACGAGCAGTACTTC.